Listed below are T cell receptor beta chains from one sample, sequenced in a study of human T cells and chemical hapten exposure. MiXCR was run by TCRdb on the RACE reads, yielding one entry per CDR3 protein. The sample has over 80,000 distinct CDR3 sequences; about a tenth are singletons. This specimen consisted of whole blood, obtained in connection with sensitization to the hapten diphenylcyclopropenone (DPC). These receptors all come from a woman in her twenties or thirties with alopecia areata. Some clones in this sample may be carry-over from other donors' samples. The CDR3 runs from the conserved cysteine through the conserved F or W. Each record gives: V gene, clone size, D gene, J gene, CDR3 DNA, CDR3 protein. The D gene is left open where the match is weak. Where a row states a size, it is once, few, many or the class of an expanded clone; other rows omit it.

TRBV6-6	few	NA	TRBJ2-2	TGTGCCAGCACCTCAAGTGGCAAATCGAACACCGGGGAGCTGTTTTTT	CASTSSGKSNTGELFF
TRBV28	few	NA	TRBJ1-1	TGTGCCAGCAGACTGAGGAGAATGAACACTGAAGCTTTCTTT	CASRLRRMNTEAFF
TRBV28	NA	NA	TRBJ2-7	TGTGCCAGCAGTTCCCCTATCTACGAGCAGTACTTC	CASSSPIYEQYF
TRBV19	many	NA	TRBJ2-1	TGTGCCAGTAGTACCGATAGCATTCCGAATGAGCAGTTCTTC	CASSTDSIPNEQFF
TRBV20-1	many	NA	TRBJ1-6	TGCAGTGCTAGAGATCTTTCTTGGGCGGAAGGTTCACCCCTCCACTTT	CSARDLSWAEGSPLHF
TRBV2	many	NA	TRBJ2-1	TGTGCCAGCAGTGGGAACTTCACATTTTACAATGAGCAGTTCTTC	CASSGNFTFYNEQFF
TRBV10-2	many	NA	TRBJ1-5	TGCGCCAGCAGTCGACAGACCGATAGCAATCAGCCCCAGCATTTT	CASSRQTDSNQPQHF
TRBV28	NA	NA	TRBJ1-5	TGTGCCAGCAGTTCCTTACAGGGTGGGCGGGGGCCCCAGCATTTT	CASSSLQGGRGPQHF
TRBV28	NA	NA	TRBJ2-7	TGTGCCAGCAGTTTAGTCAGCTACGAGCAGTACTTC	CASSLVSYEQYF
TRBV11-2	many	TRBD1	TRBJ1-2	TGTGCCAGCAGTCAACAGGGGGGCCTGGGTGGCTACACCTTC	CASSQQGGLGGYTF
TRBV20-1	few	TRBD2	TRBJ2-3	TGCAGTGTACGGACTAGCGGGAGCTCTCCAGATACGCAGTATTTT	CSVRTSGSSPDTQYF
TRBV5-5	NA	NA	TRBJ2-1	TGTGCCAGCAGCTTGGTGGGCGGCTACAATGAGCAGTTCTTC	CASSLVGGYNEQFF
TRBV20-1	many	NA	TRBJ1-6	TGCAGTGCTAACCTACAGGGTGACGCTTCACCCCTCCACTTT	CSANLQGDASPLHF
TRBV30	few	NA	TRBJ1-1	TGTGCCTGGGCGAACACTGAAGCTTTCTTT	CAWANTEAFF
TRBV7-6	NA	TRBD2	TRBJ2-2	TGTGCCAGCAGCTCCTGGACTAGCGGGAGGGCCAACACCGGGGAGCTGTTTTTT	CASSSWTSGRANTGELFF
TRBV18	NA	NA	TRBJ1-6	TGTGCCAGCTCACCAGGATTTACCTATAATTCACCCCTCCACTTT	CASSPGFTYNSPLHF
TRBV7-9	few	NA	TRBJ2-1	TGTGCCAGCAGCTTATTAACAGGGAACAATGAGCAGTTCTTC	CASSLLTGNNEQFF
TRBV28	many	TRBD1	TRBJ1-3	TGTGCCAGCAGTTCCACGGGACAGCGCACGGGAAACACCATATATTTT	CASSSTGQRTGNTIYF
TRBV7-9	NA	NA	TRBJ2-3	TGTACCAGCAGCCCCGGAGATACGCAGTATTTT	CTSSPGDTQYF
TRBV12-3/TRBV12-4	many	NA	TRBJ1-5	TGTGCCAGCAGCCAGTCCAATCAGCCCCAGCATTTT	CASSQSNQPQHF
TRBV30	NA	NA	TRBJ2-3	TGTGCCTGGAGTGTAGAGCAGGGGGGAACAGATACGCAGTATTTT	CAWSVEQGGTDTQYF
TRBV4-3	many	TRBD2	TRBJ2-1	TGCGCCAGCAGCCAAGAAGGGAGGGTCAATGAGCAGTTCTTC	CASSQEGRVNEQFF
TRBV5-6	NA	TRBD2	TRBJ2-1	TGTGCCAGCAGGAAAGCGGGAGGGCCTAATGAGCAGTTCTTC	CASRKAGGPNEQFF
TRBV20-1	many	NA	TRBJ2-7	TGCAGTGCTAGGCCCCGTGGTCTAGCCCAAACTAGCCACGAGCAGTACTTC	CSARPRGLAQTSHEQYF
TRBV10-2	many	TRBD1	TRBJ1-1	TGCGCCAGCAGACTCCCGGGACAGGGTTTGAGGGGAGCTTTCTTT	CASRLPGQGLRGAFF
TRBV18	many	NA	TRBJ1-4	TGTGCCAGCTCACCACTGGTCTTGGCTCGGGGGGACGAAAAACTGTTTTTT	CASSPLVLARGDEKLFF
TRBV27	few	NA	TRBJ1-5	TGTGCCAGCAGTTGGGGTAGCAATCAGCCCCAGCATTTT	CASSWGSNQPQHF
TRBV12-3/TRBV12-4	once	NA	TRBJ1-4	TGTGCCAGCGCCCTCGGGGGGTCTAATGAAAAACTGTTTTTT	CASALGGSNEKLFF
TRBV12-3/TRBV12-4	many	TRBD1	TRBJ1-2	TGTGCCAGCAGTTACTCGACAGGGAACTATGGCTACACCTTC	CASSYSTGNYGYTF
TRBV29-1	NA	TRBD2	TRBJ2-1	TGCAGCGTCCTAAAGGCGGCTAGCGGGGGTGAGCAGTTCTTC	CSVLKAASGGEQFF
TRBV28	NA	NA	TRBJ2-2	TGTGCCAGCAGTTTATCGGGGGGCGCTTCCGGGGAGCTGTTTTTT	CASSLSGGASGELFF
TRBV30	NA	NA	TRBJ1-2	TGTGCCTGGAATCTGGGCTCGCACTATGGCTACACCTTC	CAWNLGSHYGYTF
TRBV4-1	many	NA	TRBJ1-2	TGCGCCAGCAGCCAAGGTTCACAGGTTTACGACTATGGCTACACCTTC	CASSQGSQVYDYGYTF
TRBV27	NA	NA	TRBJ2-1	TGTGCCAGCAAGGTCTCTGGTGGAGATGAGCAGTTCTTC	CASKVSGGDEQFF
TRBV7-9	many	TRBD1	TRBJ2-7	TGTGCCAGCAGCTCCGGGGACAGAGAGCAGTACTTC	CASSSGDREQYF
TRBV29-1	few	TRBD1	TRBJ1-2	TGCAGCGTTGAGGGGGACAGGTTAAGTTTGGGCTACACCTTC	CSVEGDRLSLGYTF
TRBV7-3	NA	NA	TRBJ2-1	TGTGCCAGCAGCCAAGACAGCGGAGATGGTGAGCAGTTCTTC	CASSQDSGDGEQFF